In this sample, the clone carrying this TCR beta chain turned up many times. Trimming removed 4 bases from V and 4 bases from J, with 13 bases in between. The CDR3 spans 14 residues. Germline values: CDR1 DFQATT, CDR2 SNEGSKA (reference sequence). This entry belongs to a study of early T cells in non-severe SARS-CoV-2 infection. In TCRdb, the 5' RACE reads were re-called with MiXCR into one record per CDR3 protein. The sample lists 70,000 to 85,000 distinct CDR3 sequences, around 5% occurring once. This clonotype was sampled from an adult who was a healthcare worker with PCR-confirmed SARS-CoV-2 infection or an uninfected control (not recorded which). Source: whole blood, taken at baseline. The chain is built from TRBV20-1 and TRBJ1-4, with a possible D match to TRBD1 (6 bases). The CDR3 DNA sequence: TGCAGTGCTATGACACTAGGGGGTAATGAAAAACTGTTTTTT. Its translation is CSAMTLGGNEKLFF.